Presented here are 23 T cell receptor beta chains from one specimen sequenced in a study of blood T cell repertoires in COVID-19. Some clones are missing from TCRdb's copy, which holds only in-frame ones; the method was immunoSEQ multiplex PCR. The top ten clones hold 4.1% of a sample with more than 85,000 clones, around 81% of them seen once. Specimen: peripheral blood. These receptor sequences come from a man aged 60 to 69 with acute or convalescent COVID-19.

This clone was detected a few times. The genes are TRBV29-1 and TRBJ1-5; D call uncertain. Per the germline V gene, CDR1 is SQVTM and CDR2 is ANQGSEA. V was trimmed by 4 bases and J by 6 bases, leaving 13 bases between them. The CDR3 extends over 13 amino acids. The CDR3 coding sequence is TGCAGCGTTGGAACAGATCCAGGTCAGCCCCAGCATTTT. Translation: CSVGTDPGQPQHF. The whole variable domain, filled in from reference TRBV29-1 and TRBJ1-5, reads SAVISQKPSRDICQRGTSLTIQCQVDSQVTMMFWYRQQPGQSLTLIATANQGSEATYESGFVIDKFPISRPNLTFSTLTVSNMSPEDSSIYLCSVGTDPGQPQHFGDGTRLSIL.

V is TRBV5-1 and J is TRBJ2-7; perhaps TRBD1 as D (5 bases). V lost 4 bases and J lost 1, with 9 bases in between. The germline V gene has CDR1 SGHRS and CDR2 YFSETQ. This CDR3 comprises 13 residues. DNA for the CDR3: TGCGCCAGCAGCCTGACAGATTCCTACGAGCAGTACTTC. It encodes CASSLTDSYEQYF.

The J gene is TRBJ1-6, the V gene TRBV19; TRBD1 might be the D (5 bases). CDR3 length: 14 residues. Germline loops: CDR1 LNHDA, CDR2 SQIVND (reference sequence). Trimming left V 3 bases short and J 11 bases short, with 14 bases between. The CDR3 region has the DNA TGTGCCAGTAGTATGGTCAGGGTAGAGACACCCCTCCACTTT. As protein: CASSMVRVETPLHF.

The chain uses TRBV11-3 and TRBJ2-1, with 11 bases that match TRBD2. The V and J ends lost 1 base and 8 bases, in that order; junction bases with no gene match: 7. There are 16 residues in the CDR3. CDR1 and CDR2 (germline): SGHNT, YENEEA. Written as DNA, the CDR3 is TGTGCCAGCAGCTTAGCAACTAGCGGGAGTTCCCATGAGCAGTTCTTC. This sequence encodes CASSLATSGSSHEQFF.

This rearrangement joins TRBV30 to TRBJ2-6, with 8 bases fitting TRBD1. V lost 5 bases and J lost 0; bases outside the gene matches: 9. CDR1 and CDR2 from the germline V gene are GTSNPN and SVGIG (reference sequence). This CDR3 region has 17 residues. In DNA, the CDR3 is TGTGCCTGGTCCGGGGACAGGATTAGCTCTGGGGCCAACGTCCTGACTTTC. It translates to CAWSGDRISSGANVLTF.

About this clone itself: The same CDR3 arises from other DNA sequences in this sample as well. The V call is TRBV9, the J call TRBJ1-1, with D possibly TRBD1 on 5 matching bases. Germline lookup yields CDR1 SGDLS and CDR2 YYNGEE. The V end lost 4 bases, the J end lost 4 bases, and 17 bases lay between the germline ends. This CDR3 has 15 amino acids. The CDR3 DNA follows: TGTGCCAGCAGCCCATCCGGGGGGGTAGGCACTGAAGCTTTCTTT. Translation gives CASSPSGGVGTEAFF.

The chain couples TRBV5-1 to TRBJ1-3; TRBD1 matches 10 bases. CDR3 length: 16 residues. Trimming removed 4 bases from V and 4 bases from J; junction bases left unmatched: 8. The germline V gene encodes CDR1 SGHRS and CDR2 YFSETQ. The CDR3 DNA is TGCGCCAGCAGCACCGCCGGGACAGGGGCCGGAAACACCATATATTTT. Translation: CASSTAGTGAGNTIYF.

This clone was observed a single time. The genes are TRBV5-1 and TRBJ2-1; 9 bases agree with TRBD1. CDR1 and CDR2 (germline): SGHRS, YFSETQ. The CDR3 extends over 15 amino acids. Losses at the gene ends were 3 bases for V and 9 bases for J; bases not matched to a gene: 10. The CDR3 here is CASSSTRTGEVEQFF. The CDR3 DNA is TGCGCCAGCAGCTCGACCCGGACAGGGGAGGTTGAGCAGTTCTTC. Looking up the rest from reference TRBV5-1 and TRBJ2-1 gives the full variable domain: KAGVTQTPRYLIKTRGQQVTLSCSPISGHRSVSWYQQTPGQGLQFLFEYFSETQRNKGNFPGRFSGRQFSNSRSEMNVSTLELGDSALYLCASSSTRTGEVEQFFGPGTRLTVL.

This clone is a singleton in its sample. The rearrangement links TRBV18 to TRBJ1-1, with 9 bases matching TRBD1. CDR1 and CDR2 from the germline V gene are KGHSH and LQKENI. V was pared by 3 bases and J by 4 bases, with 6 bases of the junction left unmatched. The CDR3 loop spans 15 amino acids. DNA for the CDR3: TGTGCCAGCTCACCTAACCGGGACAGGGTCACTGAAGCTTTCTTT. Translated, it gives CASSPNRDRVTEAFF.

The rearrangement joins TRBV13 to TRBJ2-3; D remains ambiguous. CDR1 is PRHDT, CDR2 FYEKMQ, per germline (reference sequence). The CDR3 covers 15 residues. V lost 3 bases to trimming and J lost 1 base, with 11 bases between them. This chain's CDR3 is CASSFPGRGTDTQYF. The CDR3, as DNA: TGTGCCAGCAGCTTCCCAGGAAGAGGCACAGATACGCAGTATTTT.

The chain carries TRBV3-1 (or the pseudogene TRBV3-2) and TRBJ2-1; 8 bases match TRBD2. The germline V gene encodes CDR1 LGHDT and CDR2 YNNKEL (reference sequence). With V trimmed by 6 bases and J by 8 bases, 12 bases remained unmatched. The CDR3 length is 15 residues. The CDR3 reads CASSNFGRAMDEQFF. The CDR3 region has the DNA TGTGCCAGCAGTAATTTCGGGAGGGCCATGGATGAGCAGTTCTTC.

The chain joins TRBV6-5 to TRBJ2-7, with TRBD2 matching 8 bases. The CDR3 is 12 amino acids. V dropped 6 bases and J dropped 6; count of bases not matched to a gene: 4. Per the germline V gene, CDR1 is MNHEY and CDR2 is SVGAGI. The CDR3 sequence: CASSGGAREQYF. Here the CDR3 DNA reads TGTGCCAGCAGCGGGGGGGCCCGCGAGCAGTACTTC.

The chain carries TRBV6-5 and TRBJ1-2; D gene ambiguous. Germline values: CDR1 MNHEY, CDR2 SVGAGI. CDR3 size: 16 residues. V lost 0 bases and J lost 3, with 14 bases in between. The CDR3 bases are TGTGCCAGCAGTTACTCTACGGACGGCGGGTACTATGGCTACACCTTC. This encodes CASSYSTDGGYYGYTF.

The CDR3 is CASSEDRAEQYV. CDR3 in DNA: TGTGCCAGCAGCGAGGACAGGGCCGAGCAGTACGTC. The rearrangement links TRBV6-5 to TRBJ2-7, with 8 bases aligning to TRBD1. Germline CDR1 reads MNHEY; CDR2 reads SVGAGI. The CDR3 consists of 12 residues. V shed 6 bases and J 6 bases; nucleotides not matched to a gene: 4.

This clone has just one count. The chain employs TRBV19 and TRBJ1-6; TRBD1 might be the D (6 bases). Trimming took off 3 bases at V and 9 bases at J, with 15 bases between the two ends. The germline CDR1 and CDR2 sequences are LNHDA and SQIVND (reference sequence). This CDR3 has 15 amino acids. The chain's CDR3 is CASSMGSRGASPLHF. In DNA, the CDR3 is TGTGCCAGTAGTATGGGTTCCCGGGGGGCTTCACCCCTCCACTTT.

CDR3 region: CASSPRGSTDTQYF. The DNA for the CDR3 is TGTGCCAGCAGTCCTCGCGGGAGCACAGATACGCAGTATTTT. The rearrangement joins TRBV7-9 to TRBJ2-3; the D gene is possibly TRBD2 (5 bases). V lost 6 bases and J lost 0, with 10 bases in between. CDR1 and CDR2 (germline): SEHNR, FQNEAQ (reference sequence). The CDR3 runs 14 residues.

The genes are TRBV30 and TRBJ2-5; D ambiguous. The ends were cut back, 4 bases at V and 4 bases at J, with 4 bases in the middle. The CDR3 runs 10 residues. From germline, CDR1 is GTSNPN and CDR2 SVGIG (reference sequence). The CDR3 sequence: CAWKAETQYF. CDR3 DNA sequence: TGTGCCTGGAAAGCAGAGACCCAGTACTTC.

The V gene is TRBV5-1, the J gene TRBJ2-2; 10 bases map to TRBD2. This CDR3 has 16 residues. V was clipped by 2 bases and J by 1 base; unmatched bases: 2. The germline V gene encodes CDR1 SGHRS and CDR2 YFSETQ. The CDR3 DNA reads TGCGCCAGCAGCTTTAGACTAGCGGGGAACACCGGGGAGCTGTTTTTT. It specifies CASSFRLAGNTGELFF.

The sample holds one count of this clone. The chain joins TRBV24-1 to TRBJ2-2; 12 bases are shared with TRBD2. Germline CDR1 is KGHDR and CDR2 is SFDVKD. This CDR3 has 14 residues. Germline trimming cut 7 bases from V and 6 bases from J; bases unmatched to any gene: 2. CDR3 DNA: TGTGCCACCAGAGGACTAGCGGGATCCGGGGAGCTGTTTTTT. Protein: CATRGLAGSGELFF.

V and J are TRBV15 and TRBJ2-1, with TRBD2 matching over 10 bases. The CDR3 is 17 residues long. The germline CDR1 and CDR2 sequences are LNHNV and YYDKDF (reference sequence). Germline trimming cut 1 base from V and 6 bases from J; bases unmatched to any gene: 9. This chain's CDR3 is CATSRGGGGLATNEQFF. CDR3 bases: TGTGCCACCAGCAGAGGCGGGGGGGGACTAGCGACCAATGAGCAGTTCTTC.

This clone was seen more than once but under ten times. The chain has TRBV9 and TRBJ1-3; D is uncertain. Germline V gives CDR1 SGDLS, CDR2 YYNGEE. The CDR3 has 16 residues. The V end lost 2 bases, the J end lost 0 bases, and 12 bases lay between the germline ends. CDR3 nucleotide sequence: TGTGCCAGCAGCGTGACTACCGGACCCTCTGGAAACACCATATATTTT. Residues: CASSVTTGPSGNTIYF.

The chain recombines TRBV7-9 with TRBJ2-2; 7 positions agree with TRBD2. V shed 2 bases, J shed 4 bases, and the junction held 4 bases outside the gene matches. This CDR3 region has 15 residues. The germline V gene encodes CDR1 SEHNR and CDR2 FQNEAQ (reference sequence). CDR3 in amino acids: CASSLSGDTTGELFF. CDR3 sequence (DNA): TGTGCCAGCAGCTTAAGCGGGGATACCACCGGGGAGCTGTTTTTT.

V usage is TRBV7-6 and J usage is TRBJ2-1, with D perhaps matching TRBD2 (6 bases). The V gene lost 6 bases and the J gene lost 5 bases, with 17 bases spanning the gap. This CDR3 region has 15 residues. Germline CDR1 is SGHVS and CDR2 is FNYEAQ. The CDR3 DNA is TGTGCCAGCAGTTTCCCGGGGACTCACAACAATGAGCAGTTCTTC. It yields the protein CASSFPGTHNNEQFF.